This TCR beta chain was identified during a study of memory CD4+ T cells and cytomegalovirus serostatus. Study as a whole: Of the healthy Belgian adults, several were CMV seropositive and about two dozen seronegative.

The sort gate was single viable CD3+CD4+CD8-CD45RO+ cells for memory CD4+ T cells. Donors' CMV status reflects serum IgG against pp150, pp28, p38, p52. CD4+ T cells were isolated by positive magnetic selection. This CDR3 contains 13 residues. Per the germline V gene, CDR1 is KGHSH and CDR2 is LQKENI. Trimming pared 3 bases from V and 2 bases from J, leaving 8 bases between. Sequenced by immunoSEQ multiplex PCR; TCRdb stores in-frame clones only, minus some. The table shows approximately 44,000 clones, with around 76% occurring only once. Study-level findings and limits: Median bootstrapped AUC for CMV status was just over 0.94 originally, 0.75 to 0.91 US-trained.

Notes on this clone: Its specificity is unknown.

The sequencing input was memory CD4+ T cells from blood. The clonotype was recovered from an adult in good health and CMV-seronegative. This chain links TRBV18 with TRBJ2-7, with D hard to call. The CDR3 spells CASSPGLTYEQYF. In DNA, the CDR3 is TGTGCCAGCTCACCGGGCCTTACCTACGAGCAGTACTTC.